This T cell receptor (beta chain) appears in the sequencing data of a study of technical replicates of blood from several donors. This clone was found a few times. Sequenced by immunoSEQ multiplex PCR; TCRdb stores in-frame clones only, minus some. The sample holds about 75,000 clones, around 97% seen once. Germline V gene sequence: CDR1 SQVTM, CDR2 ANQGSEA. Trimming cost V 6 bases and J 1 base, with 12 bases left between them. The CDR3 spans 13 residues. The rearrangement joins TRBV29-1 to TRBJ1-1; D not certain. This clonotype originated in a human donor in good health. The sample taken for sequencing was T cells isolated from PBMCs. The CDR3 region is CSVPPPGNTEAFF. CDR3 bases: TGCAGCGTGCCCCCCCCGGGGAACACTGAAGCTTTCTTT.